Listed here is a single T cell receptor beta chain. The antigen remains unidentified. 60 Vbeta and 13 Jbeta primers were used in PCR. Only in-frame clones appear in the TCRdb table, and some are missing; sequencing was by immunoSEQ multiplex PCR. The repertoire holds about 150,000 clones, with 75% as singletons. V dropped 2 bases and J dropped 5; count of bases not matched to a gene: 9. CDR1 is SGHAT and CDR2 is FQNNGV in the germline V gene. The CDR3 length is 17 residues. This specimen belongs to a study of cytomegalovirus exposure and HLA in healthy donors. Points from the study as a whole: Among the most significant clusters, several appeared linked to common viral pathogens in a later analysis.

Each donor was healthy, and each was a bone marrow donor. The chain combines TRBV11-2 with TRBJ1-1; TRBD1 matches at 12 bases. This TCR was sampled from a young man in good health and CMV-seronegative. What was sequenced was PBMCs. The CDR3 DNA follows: TGTGCCAGCAGCTTACTTCCGGGACAGGGGGCCGGTACTGAAGCTTTCTTT. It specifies CASSLLPGQGAGTEAFF.